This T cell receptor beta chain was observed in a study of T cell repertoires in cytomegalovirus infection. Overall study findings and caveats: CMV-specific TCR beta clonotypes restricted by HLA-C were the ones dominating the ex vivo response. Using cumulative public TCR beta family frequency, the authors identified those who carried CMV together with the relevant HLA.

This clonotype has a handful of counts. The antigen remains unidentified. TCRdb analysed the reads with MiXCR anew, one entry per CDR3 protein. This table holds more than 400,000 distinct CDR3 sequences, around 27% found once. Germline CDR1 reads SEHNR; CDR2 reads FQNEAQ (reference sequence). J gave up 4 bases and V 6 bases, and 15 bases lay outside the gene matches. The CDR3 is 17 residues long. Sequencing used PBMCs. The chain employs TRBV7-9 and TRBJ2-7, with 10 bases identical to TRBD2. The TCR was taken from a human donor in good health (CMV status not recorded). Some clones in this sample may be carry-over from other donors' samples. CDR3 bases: TGTGCCAGCAGTCCATCAGTCACTAGCGGGAAGGGATACGAGCAGTACTTC. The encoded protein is CASSPSVTSGKGYEQYF.